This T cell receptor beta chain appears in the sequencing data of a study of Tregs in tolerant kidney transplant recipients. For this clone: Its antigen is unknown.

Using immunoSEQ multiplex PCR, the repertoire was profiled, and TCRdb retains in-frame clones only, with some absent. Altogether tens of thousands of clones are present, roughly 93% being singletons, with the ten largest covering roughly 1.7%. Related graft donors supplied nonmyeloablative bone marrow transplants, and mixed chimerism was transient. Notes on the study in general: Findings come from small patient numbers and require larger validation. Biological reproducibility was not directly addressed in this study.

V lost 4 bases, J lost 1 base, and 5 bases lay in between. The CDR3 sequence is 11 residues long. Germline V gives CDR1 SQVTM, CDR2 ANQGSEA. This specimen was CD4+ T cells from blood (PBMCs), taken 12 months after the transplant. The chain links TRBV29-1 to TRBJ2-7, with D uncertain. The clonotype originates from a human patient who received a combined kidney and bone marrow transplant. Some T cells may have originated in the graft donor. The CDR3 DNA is TGCAGCGTTGTACAGTCCTACGAGCAGTACTTC. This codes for CSVVQSYEQYF.